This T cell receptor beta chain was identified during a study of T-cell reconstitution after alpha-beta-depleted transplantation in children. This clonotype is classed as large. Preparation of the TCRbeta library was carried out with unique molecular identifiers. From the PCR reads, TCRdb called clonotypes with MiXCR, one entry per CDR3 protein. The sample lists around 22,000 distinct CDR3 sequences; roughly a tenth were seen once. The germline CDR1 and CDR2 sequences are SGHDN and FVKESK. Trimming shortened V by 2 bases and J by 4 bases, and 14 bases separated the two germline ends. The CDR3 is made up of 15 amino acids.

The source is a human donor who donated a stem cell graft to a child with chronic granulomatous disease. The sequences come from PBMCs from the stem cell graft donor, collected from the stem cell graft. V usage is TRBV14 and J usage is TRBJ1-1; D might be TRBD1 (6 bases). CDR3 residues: CASSQMGALGTEAFF. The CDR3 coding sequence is TGTGCCAGCAGCCAAATGGGGGCGTTGGGCACTGAAGCTTTCTTT.